This TCR beta chain emerged from a study of T-cell memory formation after mild COVID-19. Study at large: Most TCR clusters belonged to a single donor.

Trimming shortened V by 4 bases and J by 0 bases, and 12 bases separated the two germline ends. The CDR3 consists of 15 residues. CDR1 and CDR2 (germline): SGHRS, YFSETQ. Notes on the study in general: CD4/CD8 balance held among clones contracting day 15 to 85, and later expanders leaned CD4+.

With constant-segment primers, 5'RACE yielded cDNA libraries of TCR alpha and TCR beta that carried sample barcodes and UMIs. TCRdb called the 5' RACE reads again in MiXCR, with one record for every CDR3 protein. The table shows under 400,000 distinct CDR3 sequences, with around 30% occurring only once. This clonotype was recorded many times. No antigen is known for it. Input material: PBMCs or a T cell subset sorted from them (not recorded which). The V gene is TRBV5-1, the J gene TRBJ2-3; a possible D gene is TRBD2 (5 bases). The sequence came from an adult woman who had mild COVID-19 (a few samples of this study predate the infection). Cell type and time point are not known. In DNA form, the CDR3 reads TGCGCCAGCAGCCTCGGGGAGATTAGCACAGATACGCAGTATTTT. This encodes CASSLGEISTDTQYF.